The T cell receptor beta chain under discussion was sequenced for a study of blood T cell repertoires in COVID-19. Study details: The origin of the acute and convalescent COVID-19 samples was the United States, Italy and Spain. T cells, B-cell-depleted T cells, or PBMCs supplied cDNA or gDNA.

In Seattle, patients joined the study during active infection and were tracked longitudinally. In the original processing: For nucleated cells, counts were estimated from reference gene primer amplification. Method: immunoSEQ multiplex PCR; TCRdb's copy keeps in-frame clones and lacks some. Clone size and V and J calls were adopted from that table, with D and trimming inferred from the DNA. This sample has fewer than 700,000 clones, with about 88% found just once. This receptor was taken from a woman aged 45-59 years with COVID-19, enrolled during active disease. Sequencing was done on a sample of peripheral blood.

The DNA of the CDR3 is TGTGCCAGCAGTGCCGGACAGGGGGTCACCTACCTTCGGGGCACCGGGGAGCTGTTTTTT. Translating gives CASSAGQGVTYLRGTGELFF. The J gene is TRBJ2-2, the V gene TRBV6-2 or TRBV6-3; 10 bases map to TRBD1. CDR1 MNHEY and CDR2 SVGEGT come from the germline V gene. The CDR3 contains 20 residues. V dropped 5 bases and J dropped 4; count of bases not matched to a gene: 19.